Shown below are 23 T cell receptor beta chains from a single sample sequenced in a study of T cell repertoires in ileal Crohn's disease. Only in-frame clones appear in the TCRdb table, and some are missing; sequencing was by immunoSEQ multiplex PCR. Here the sample spans approximately 5,400 clones, approximately 90% being singletons. Before sorting, lamina propria lymphocytes were separated from surgical specimens by density gradient. The sample taken for sequencing was CD4+ T cells from ileum. The receptors were gathered from an adult with Crohn's disease. Some clones in this sample may be carry-over from other donors' samples.

V usage is TRBV4-3 and J usage is TRBJ1-1, with D perhaps matching TRBD1 (6 bases). Trimming took 5 bases from V and 4 from J, leaving 14 bases between them. Per the germline V gene, CDR1 is LGHNA and CDR2 is YSLEER. CDR3 length: 14 amino acids. The chain's CDR3 is CASSGGGLVTEAFF. In nucleotides, the CDR3 is TGCGCCAGCAGCGGGGGGGGGCTTGTCACTGAAGCTTTCTTT.

The CDR3 region has the DNA TGTGCCAGCACTTCAGCGGGCCACAATGAGCAGTTCTTC. This codes for CASTSAGHNEQFF. The V gene is TRBV6-1, the J gene TRBJ2-1; possibly TRBD2 for D (6 bases). Germline V gives CDR1 MNHNS, CDR2 SASEGT. There are 13 residues in the CDR3. V lost 7 bases to trimming and J lost 5 bases, with 12 bases between them.

This chain uses TRBV7-8 with TRBJ2-5; 7 nucleotides line up with TRBD2. The germline CDR1 and CDR2 sequences are SGHVS and FQNEAQ. The CDR3 has 14 amino acids. Germline trimming cut 5 bases from V and 5 bases from J; bases unmatched to any gene: 8. The CDR3: CASSQTSIAETQYF. CDR3 DNA: TGTGCCAGCAGCCAGACTAGCATCGCGGAGACCCAGTACTTC.

The rearrangement uses TRBV19 and TRBJ1-3, with no clear D. Trimming removed 1 base from V and 4 bases from J, with 11 bases in between. Per the germline V gene, CDR1 is LNHDA and CDR2 is SQIVND (reference sequence). CDR3 length: 15 residues. CDR3 nucleotides: TGTGCCAGTAGTATAGCTTTCACAACCGGAAACACCATATATTTT. Protein product: CASSIAFTTGNTIYF.

This chain uses TRBV4-1 with TRBJ2-7, with 8 bases identical to TRBD1. Germline CDR1 is MGHRA and CDR2 is YSYEKL. The CDR3 is 14 residues long. The ends lost 3 bases at V and 4 bases at J; junction bases unmatched: 5. The CDR3: CASSHPGQGYEQYF. The CDR3 coding sequence is TGCGCCAGCAGCCACCCAGGACAGGGTTACGAGCAGTACTTC.

The chain recombines TRBV7-2 with TRBJ2-2; D may be TRBD2 (5 bases). The CDR3 consists of 14 residues. Between the trimmed V and J ends, which lost 5 bases and 5 bases, there was a span of 12 bases. Germline values: CDR1 SGHTA, CDR2 FQGNSA. This CDR3 reads CASSPSWRTGELFF. CDR3 nucleotide sequence: TGTGCCAGCAGCCCTAGTTGGAGGACCGGGGAGCTGTTTTTT. Looking up the rest from reference TRBV7-2 and TRBJ2-2 gives the full variable domain: GAGVSQSPSNKVTEKGKDVELRCDPISGHTALYWYRQSLGQGLEFLIYFQGNSAPDKSGLPSDRFSAERTGGSVSTLTIQRTQQEDSAVYLCASSPSWRTGELFFGEGSRLTVL.

This clone has just one count. The rearrangement links TRBV7-2 to TRBJ2-3, with TRBD2 matching over 8 bases. Germline loops: CDR1 SGHTA, CDR2 FQGNSA. The CDR3 extends over 16 amino acids. With 8 bases clipped from V and 0 bases from J, the junction kept 10 bases outside the gene matches. Here the CDR3 reads CASGFSSGSSTDTQYF. The CDR3 DNA reads TGTGCCAGCGGATTTTCTAGCGGGTCTAGCACAGATACGCAGTATTTT.

V gene TRBV5-5 combines with J gene TRBJ1-2, with unresolved D. Trimming removed 4 bases at V and 0 bases at J, with 10 bases between. The CDR3 is made up of 14 amino acids. Germline CDR1 reads SGHKS; CDR2 reads YYEKEE (reference sequence). The CDR3 sequence: CASSQSGANYGYTF. The CDR3 DNA follows: TGTGCCAGCAGCCAAAGCGGCGCTAACTATGGCTACACCTTC.

The genes are TRBV28 and TRBJ2-7, with 7 positions matching TRBD2. This CDR3 comprises 12 residues. CDR1 and CDR2 from the germline V gene are MDHEN and SYDVKM. Trimming took 8 bases from V and 3 from J; bases not matched to a gene: 4. The CDR3 sequence: CASGGGVYEQYF. DNA of the CDR3: TGTGCCAGCGGGGGAGGGGTCTACGAGCAGTACTTC.

V is TRBV5-1 and J is TRBJ1-5; D not certain. The CDR3 sequence is 14 residues long. Trimming stripped 4 bases from V and 3 bases from J, with 11 bases between. Germline CDR1 and CDR2: SGHRS and YFSETQ. As DNA, the CDR3 is TGCGCCAGCAGCCGAGGAGGTAACAATCAGCCCCAGCATTTT. Protein product: CASSRGGNNQPQHF.

The CDR3 is CASSKVGPSQGGGAHYNEQFF. In nucleotides, the CDR3 is TGTGCCAGCAGCAAAGTGGGCCCCTCCCAGGGTGGGGGGGCCCACTACAATGAGCAGTTCTTC. V and J are TRBV21-1 and TRBJ2-1; TRBD2 reflects the table's D call only, with no check against the DNA. TRBV21-1 corresponds to a pseudogene. CDR3 length: 21 amino acids.

In this sample, this clone turned up a few times. The V gene is TRBV7-3, the J gene TRBJ2-2, with D unresolved. The V gene's germline CDR1 is SGHTA and CDR2 FQGTGA. With 5 bases removed from V and 4 bases from J, the gap between germline ends came to 17 bases. This CDR3 is built from 16 residues. The CDR3 protein is CASSQDSFPGTGELFF. The DNA for the CDR3 is TGTGCCAGCAGCCAAGATAGCTTCCCGGGCACCGGGGAGCTGTTTTTT.

The V call is TRBV5-4, the J call TRBJ2-3, with TRBD2 matching over 9 bases. CDR3 length equals 16 residues. Trimming at V came to 4 bases and at J to 4 bases, leaving 10 bases not matched to a gene. Germline V gene lookup returns CDR1 SGHNT and CDR2 YYREEE (reference sequence). DNA for the CDR3: TGTGCCAGCAGCGACCCGACTAGCGGCTTCCCAGATACGCAGTATTTT. Encoded protein: CASSDPTSGFPDTQYF.

The gene calls are TRBV9 and TRBJ2-1, with 10 bases lining up with TRBD2. The CDR3 contains 17 residues. V shed 4 bases, J shed 0 bases, and the junction held 7 bases outside the gene matches. CDR1 is SGDLS, CDR2 YYNGEE, per germline. CDR3 loop: CASSPGLAVISYNEQFF. The CDR3 region has the DNA TGTGCCAGCAGCCCAGGACTAGCGGTAATCTCCTACAATGAGCAGTTCTTC.

This chain connects TRBV18 to TRBJ1-3, with a possible D match to TRBD1 (5 bases). Germline V lookup: CDR1 KGHSH, CDR2 LQKENI. The length of the CDR3 is 18 residues. V shed 2 bases and J shed 0 bases, with 17 bases lying between them. The DNA for the CDR3 is TGTGCCAGCTCACCAGTGGTTGGACACCCGGGCTCTGGAAACACCATATATTTT. Translating gives CASSPVVGHPGSGNTIYF.

The J gene is TRBJ2-7, the V gene TRBV19, with 9 positions matching TRBD2. CDR3 size: 16 residues. The germline V gene encodes CDR1 LNHDA and CDR2 SQIVND (reference sequence). V was clipped by 4 bases and J by 2 bases; unmatched bases: 9. The CDR3 loop reads CASSKKGLAGTYEQYF. The CDR3 DNA sequence: TGTGCCAGTAGTAAGAAGGGCCTAGCGGGGACCTACGAGCAGTACTTC.

The chain recombines TRBV21-1 with TRBJ2-3; the table's D call, TRBD2, has no DNA check behind it. TRBV21-1 has pseudogene status. The CDR3 is 16 amino acids. The CDR3 DNA follows: TGTGCCAGCAGCCCCCGACTAGCGGGAGTGACAGATACGCAGTATTTT. It encodes CASSPRLAGVTDTQYF.

The chain uses TRBV30 and TRBJ1-2; 9 nucleotides align to TRBD1. Looked up from germline, CDR1 is GTSNPN and CDR2 is SVGIG (reference sequence). V dropped 0 bases and J dropped 7; count of bases not matched to a gene: 9. This CDR3 spans 15 amino acids. The CDR3 region is CAWSVTGTGLSGYTF. As DNA, the CDR3 is TGTGCCTGGAGTGTAACCGGGACAGGGTTATCTGGCTACACCTTC.

CDR3 coding DNA: TGTGCCAGCAGCTTACGGCGGGAGAAAGAGACCCAGTACTTC. This codes for CASSLRREKETQYF. The chain employs TRBV7-9 and TRBJ2-5; 7 nucleotides agree with TRBD2. Per the germline V gene, CDR1 is SEHNR and CDR2 is FQNEAQ (reference sequence). Trimming at V came to 2 bases and at J to 3 bases, leaving 3 bases not matched to a gene. The CDR3 runs 14 residues.

V is TRBV25-1 and J is TRBJ2-5, with D maybe TRBD2 (7 bases). The CDR3 loop spans 11 amino acids. Trimming stripped 8 bases from V and 5 bases from J, with 9 bases between. Looked up from germline, CDR1 is MGHDK and CDR2 is SYGVNS. In DNA form, the CDR3 reads TGTGCCAGCGGGGGGGCCGAGACCCAGTACTTC. Its translation: CASGGAETQYF.

The rearrangement links TRBV11-2 to TRBJ2-4, with 7 positions matching TRBD2. CDR1 and CDR2 from the germline V gene are SGHAT and FQNNGV. The junction had 14 bases not matched to a gene; V was cut back by 3 bases and J by 9 bases. This CDR3 spans 16 amino acids. CDR3 sequence: CASSFPMTSRGGIQYF. CDR3 in DNA: TGTGCCAGCAGCTTTCCCATGACTAGCAGAGGCGGCATTCAGTACTTC.

This chain connects TRBV27 to TRBJ1-2, with D perhaps matching TRBD1 (5 bases). V lost 5 bases, J lost 4 bases, and 14 bases lay in between. This CDR3 contains 14 residues. CDR1 and CDR2 from the germline V gene are MNHEY and SMNVEV (reference sequence). CDR3 protein: CASSPQGTTYGYTF. The CDR3 nucleotides read TGTGCCAGCAGTCCCCAGGGAACGACCTATGGCTACACCTTC.

This chain links TRBV4-1 with TRBJ2-7; D might be TRBD2 (5 bases). In germline, CDR1 is MGHRA, CDR2 YSYEKL. V dropped 0 bases and J dropped 9 bases, with 18 bases sitting between them. This CDR3 comprises 15 residues. Here the CDR3 reads CASSQEGSAAGLQYF. CDR3 DNA sequence: TGCGCCAGCAGCCAAGAGGGTTCTGCGGCGGGCCTGCAGTACTTC.